One sample yielded the 20 T cell receptor beta chains listed below, sequenced in a study of OX40 agonist ivuxolimab in advanced cancers. Clones were read by immunoSEQ multiplex PCR, and TCRdb kept only the in-frame ones, dropping some. The data contain tens of thousands of clones, 70% to 80% of them seen just once; the ten biggest clones take up under 3%. The specimen comprised CD4+ or CD8+ T cells sorted from blood, sampled in a trial of the OX40 agonist ivuxolimab. Receptors originate from an adult with an advanced solid tumor such as melanoma, head and neck, liver or kidney cancer.

The chain is built from TRBV19 and TRBJ1-2; D is perhaps TRBD1 (5 bases). Trimming stripped 3 bases from V and 7 bases from J, with 24 bases between. This CDR3 region has 17 residues. Per germline, CDR1 LNHDA and CDR2 SQIVND (reference sequence). The CDR3 here is CASSISSTVSSRGGYTF. CDR3 bases: TGTGCCAGTAGTATTTCGTCGACAGTCTCTTCCCGGGGTGGCTACACCTTC. The whole variable domain, filled in from reference TRBV19 and TRBJ1-2, reads DGGITQSPKYLFRKEGQNVTLSCEQNLNHDAMYWYRQDPGQGLRLIYYSQIVNDFQKGDIAEGYSVSREKKESFPLTVTSAQKNPTAFYLCASSISSTVSSRGGYTFGSGTRLTVV.

The V call is TRBV19, the J call TRBJ2-3; no reliable D call. CDR1 and CDR2 from the germline V gene are LNHDA and SQIVND (reference sequence). There are 12 residues in the CDR3. V was pared by 6 bases and J by 7 bases, with 11 bases between. The CDR3 sequence: CASSSVRHTQYF. In nucleotides, the CDR3 is TGTGCCAGTAGCTCAGTGCGGCATACGCAGTATTTT.

This chain uses TRBV2 with TRBJ1-6; no clear D. CDR1 and CDR2 (germline): SNHLY, FYNNEI. This CDR3 has 14 amino acids. Trimming shortened V by 4 bases and J by 5 bases, and 9 bases separated the two germline ends. The CDR3 bases are TGTGCCAGCAGTGCCGCTTTTAATAATTCACCCCTCCACTTT. Translated: CASSAAFNNSPLHF.

The chain links TRBV10-3 to TRBJ1-1; D is unresolved. CDR1 is ENHRY, CDR2 SYGVKD, per germline. The CDR3 extends over 10 amino acids. Trimming cost V 11 bases and J 8 bases, with 12 bases left between them. The CDR3 spells CARMETEAFF. The CDR3 DNA reads as TGTGCCCGCATGGAAACCGAAGCTTTCTTT.

The J gene is TRBJ1-2, the V gene TRBV6-8; D uncertain. The V end was cut by 7 bases, the J end by 8 bases, with 11 bases between. The CDR3 sequence is 11 residues long. Per the germline V gene, CDR1 is MNHGY and CDR2 is SAAAGT. The DNA of the CDR3 is TGTGCCAGCACCAACTTTGGCGGCTACACCTTC. As protein: CASTNFGGYTF.

J is TRBJ1-2 and V is TRBV5-5; 9 nucleotides line up with TRBD1. After removal of 3 bases from V and 6 bases from J, the junction contained 6 bases not matched to a gene. This CDR3 comprises 14 residues. In germline, CDR1 is SGHKS, CDR2 YYEKEE (reference sequence). CDR3 region: CASSSGQGRDGYTF. The CDR3 DNA reads as TGTGCCAGCAGCTCGGGACAGGGAAGAGATGGCTACACCTTC.

The chain links TRBV19 to TRBJ2-7; perhaps TRBD2 as D (5 bases). The V end was cut by 4 bases, the J end by 7 bases, with 17 bases between. The germline gives CDR1 LNHDA, CDR2 SQIVND (reference sequence). This CDR3 is built from 14 residues. CDR3 nucleotides: TGTGCCAGTAGTACCGGGGATCCGACGGGTGAGCAGTACTTC. Amino acid sequence: CASSTGDPTGEQYF.

J is TRBJ2-1 and V is TRBV9, with 9 bases matching TRBD2. CDR1 and CDR2 (germline): SGDLS, YYNGEE. V was pared by 4 bases and J by 15 bases, with 17 bases of the junction left unmatched. The CDR3 totals 15 residues. The CDR3 sequence: CASSPGGRAPGIGFF. CDR3 nucleotides: TGTGCCAGCAGCCCAGGCGGGAGGGCCCCCGGCATTGGGTTCTTC.

This clone was recorded only once. This chain joins TRBV5-1 and TRBJ1-2; no firm D call. V lost 0 bases, J lost 0 bases, and 15 bases lay in between. Per the germline V gene, CDR1 is SGHRS and CDR2 is YFSETQ. The CDR3 length is 17 residues. The CDR3 is CASSLDGGSGANYGYTF. In DNA, the CDR3 is TGCGCCAGCAGCTTGGATGGAGGGTCGGGAGCTAACTATGGCTACACCTTC.

The chain carries TRBV18 and TRBJ1-1; D is uncertain. This CDR3 has 15 residues. The germline gives CDR1 KGHSH, CDR2 LQKENI. The V end was cut by 2 bases, the J end by 4 bases, with 14 bases between. The CDR3 region has the DNA TGTGCCAGCTCACCAGGTGACATTCGAATCACTGAAGCTTTCTTT. Its protein product is CASSPGDIRITEAFF.

The V and J genes are TRBV5-6 and TRBJ2-1; 12 bases are a match to TRBD2. The V gene's germline CDR1 is SGHDT and CDR2 YYEEEE. Trimming removed 3 bases from V and 5 bases from J; junction bases left unmatched: 15. The CDR3 contains 19 residues. Here the CDR3 DNA reads TGTGCCAGCAGCTCTCCAGGACTAGCGGGACGCAACTCGAACAATGAGCAGTTCTTC. Protein sequence: CASSSPGLAGRNSNNEQFF.

The chain couples TRBV6-1 to TRBJ1-4; D gene ambiguous. The CDR3 loop spans 15 amino acids. V was trimmed by 1 base and J by 8 bases, leaving 14 bases between them. CDR1 and CDR2 from the germline V gene are MNHNS and SASEGT. The DNA for the CDR3 is TGTGCCAGCAGTGAAGAGACCCTAGAGTGGGAAAAACTGTTTTTT. It yields the protein CASSEETLEWEKLFF.

This rearrangement joins TRBV6-6 to TRBJ1-4; no reliable D call. The CDR3 covers 12 residues. Germline values: CDR1 MNHNY, CDR2 SVGAGI (reference sequence). The germline V and J ends were trimmed by 2 bases and 14 bases, with 12 bases remaining between them. Here the CDR3 reads CASSYVSGRLFF. The CDR3 region has the DNA TGTGCCAGCAGTTACGTGAGCGGACGCCTGTTTTTT.

The chain carries TRBV25-1 and TRBJ1-2; a possible D gene is TRBD1 (6 bases). The CDR3 contains 12 residues. The ends were cut back, 7 bases at V and 5 bases at J, with 11 bases in the middle. Germline lookup yields CDR1 MGHDK and CDR2 SYGVNS. In nucleotides, the CDR3 is TGTGCCAGCACTGCAGGGGTTTATGGCTACACCTTC. Protein sequence: CASTAGVYGYTF.

The chain uses TRBV28 and TRBJ1-1, with TRBD1 matching over 7 bases. This CDR3 is built from 14 residues. Germline V lookup: CDR1 MDHEN, CDR2 SYDVKM. Losses at the gene ends were 1 base for V and 7 bases for J; bases not matched to a gene: 6. This CDR3 is CASSLSGQRGEAFF. The CDR3 region has the DNA TGTGCCAGCAGTTTATCGGGACAGAGGGGTGAAGCTTTCTTT.

A single count supports this clone. The chain couples TRBV7-2 to TRBJ2-2; D is unclear. Germline CDR1 and CDR2: SGHTA and FQGNSA. The CDR3 spans 15 residues. V lost 5 bases to trimming and J lost 7 bases, with 17 bases between them. CDR3 protein: CASSPLTRHDGELFF. Written as DNA, the CDR3 is TGTGCCAGCAGCCCCCTGACCCGTCATGACGGGGAGCTGTTTTTT.

The J gene is TRBJ1-1, the V gene TRBV28, with D perhaps matching TRBD1 (5 bases). CDR3 length equals 14 residues. V was pared by 0 bases and J by 4 bases, with 9 bases between. CDR1 is MDHEN and CDR2 is SYDVKM in the germline V gene. The CDR3 is CASSLWGGVTEAFF. Here the CDR3 DNA reads TGTGCCAGCAGTTTATGGGGGGGGGTCACTGAAGCTTTCTTT. The whole variable domain, filled in from reference TRBV28 and TRBJ1-1, reads DVKVTQSSRYLVKRTGEKVFLECVQDMDHENMFWYRQDPGLGLRLIYFSYDVKMKEKGDIPEGYSVSREKKERFSLILESASTNQTSMYLCASSLWGGVTEAFFGQGTRLTVV.

The chain is built from TRBV10-1 and TRBJ2-5; the match to TRBD1 covers 7 bases. CDR1 WNHNN and CDR2 SYGVQD come from the germline V gene (reference sequence). The CDR3 runs 14 residues. V was clipped by 0 bases and J by 4 bases; unmatched bases: 2. Here the CDR3 reads CASSESGGRETQYF. The CDR3 DNA sequence: TGCGCCAGCAGTGAGTCAGGGGGCAGAGAGACCCAGTACTTC.

The chain is built from TRBV6-6 and TRBJ1-3; 8 bases are a match to TRBD1. CDR3 length equals 15 residues. J was trimmed by 3 bases and V by 0 bases; bases with no gene match: 1. CDR1 MNHNY and CDR2 SVGAGI come from the germline V gene (reference sequence). The CDR3 nucleotides read TGTGCCAGCAGTTACTCCGACAGGGGTGGAAACACCATATATTTT. Translating gives CASSYSDRGGNTIYF.

The genes are TRBV11-3 and TRBJ2-1, with D possibly being TRBD2 (6 bases). The CDR3 totals 18 residues. CDR1 is SGHNT and CDR2 is YENEEA in the germline V gene. V lost 0 bases to trimming and J lost 5 bases, with 20 bases between them. CDR3 protein: CASSLDQGGTLQDNEQFF. The CDR3 bases are TGTGCCAGCAGCTTAGATCAAGGCGGGACCCTTCAGGACAATGAGCAGTTCTTC.